This T cell receptor beta chain originates from a study of control samples from healthy donors and cancer patients. TCRdb's copy holds only in-frame clones and misses some; the assay was immunoSEQ multiplex PCR. This table holds about 130,000 clones, 92% found once. With 1 base removed from V and 5 bases from J, the gap between germline ends came to 11 bases. This CDR3 comprises 14 residues. The germline V gene has CDR1 MNHEY and CDR2 SMNVEV (reference sequence). Sequences were obtained from blood. The V gene is TRBV27, the J gene TRBJ1-1, with a weak D call TRBD1 (6 bases). The receptor comes from a woman between 50 and 59 years old in good health. CDR3 bases: TGTGCCAGCAGTTTATATACAGGGAGGACTGAAGCTTTCTTT. This sequence encodes CASSLYTGRTEAFF.